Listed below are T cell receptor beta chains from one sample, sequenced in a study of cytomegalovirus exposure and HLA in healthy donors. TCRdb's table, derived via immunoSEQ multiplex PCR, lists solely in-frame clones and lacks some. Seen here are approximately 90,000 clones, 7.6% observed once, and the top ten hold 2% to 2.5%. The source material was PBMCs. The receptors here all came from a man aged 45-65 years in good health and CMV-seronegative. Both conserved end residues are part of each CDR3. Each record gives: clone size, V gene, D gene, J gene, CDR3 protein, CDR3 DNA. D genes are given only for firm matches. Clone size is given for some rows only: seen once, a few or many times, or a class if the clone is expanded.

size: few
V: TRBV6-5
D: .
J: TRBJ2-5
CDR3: CASSSSKAGQETQYF
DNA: TGTGCCAGCAGTTCCTCGAAGGCAGGCCAAGAGACCCAGTACTTC

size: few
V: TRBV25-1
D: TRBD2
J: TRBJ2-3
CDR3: CASSETSGGPTDTQYF
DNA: TGTGCCAGCAGTGAAACGAGCGGGGGCCCCACAGATACGCAGTATTTT

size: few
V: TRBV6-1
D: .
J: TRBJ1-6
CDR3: CASSEEGTRVYNSPLHF
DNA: TGTGCCAGCAGTGAAGAGGGGACTAGGGTCTATAATTCACCCCTCCACTTT

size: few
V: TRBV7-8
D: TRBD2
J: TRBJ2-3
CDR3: CASSNIAGVSTDTQYF
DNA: TGTGCCAGCAGCAACATAGCGGGAGTCTCCACAGATACGCAGTATTTT

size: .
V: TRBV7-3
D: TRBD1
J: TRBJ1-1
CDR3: CASSSSGGMNTEAFF
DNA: TGTGCCAGCAGCTCATCAGGGGGAATGAACACTGAAGCTTTCTTT

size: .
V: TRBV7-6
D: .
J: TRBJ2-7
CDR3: CASSLVQGGSEQYF
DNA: TGTGCCAGCAGCTTAGTACAGGGAGGGAGCGAGCAGTACTTC

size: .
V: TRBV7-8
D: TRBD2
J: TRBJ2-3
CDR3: CASSSVGGYSGGRVDTQYF
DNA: TGTGCCAGCAGCTCAGTAGGAGGATACAGCGGGGGGCGGGTAGATACGCAGTATTTT

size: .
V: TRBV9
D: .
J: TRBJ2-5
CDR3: CASSGPGGETQYF
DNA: TGTGCCAGCAGCGGCCCCGGGGGAGAGACCCAGTACTTC

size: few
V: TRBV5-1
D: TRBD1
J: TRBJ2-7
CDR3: CASSLRTGEWNEQYF
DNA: TGCGCCAGCAGCCTCCGGACAGGGGAATGGAACGAGCAGTACTTC

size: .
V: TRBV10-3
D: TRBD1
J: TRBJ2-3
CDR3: CAISGPGQGSTDTQYF
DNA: TGTGCCATCAGTGGACCGGGACAGGGGTCCACAGATACGCAGTATTTT

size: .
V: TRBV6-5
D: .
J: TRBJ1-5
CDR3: CASSRRGQSNQPQHF
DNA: TGTGCCAGCAGTCGGCGGGGGCAGAGCAATCAGCCCCAGCATTTT

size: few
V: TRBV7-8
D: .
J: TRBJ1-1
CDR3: CASSSRERGEAFF
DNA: TGTGCCAGCAGCTCTCGGGAACGGGGTGAAGCTTTCTTT

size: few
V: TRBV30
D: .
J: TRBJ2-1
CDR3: CAWSPLASVSSYNEQFF
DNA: TGTGCCTGGAGTCCCCTGGCTAGCGTTAGCTCCTACAATGAGCAGTTCTTC

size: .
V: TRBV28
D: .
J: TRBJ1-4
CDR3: CASRPTDDRPGGKLFF
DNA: TGTGCCAGCAGACCAACAGACGACAGGCCTGGGGGAAAACTGTTTTTT

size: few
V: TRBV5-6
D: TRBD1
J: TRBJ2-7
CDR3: CASSLIRGSYEQYF
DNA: TGTGCCAGCAGCTTGATCAGGGGGTCCTACGAGCAGTACTTC

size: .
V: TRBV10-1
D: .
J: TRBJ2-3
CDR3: CASSEDRFTDTQYF
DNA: TGCGCCAGCAGTGAGGACAGATTCACAGATACGCAGTATTTT

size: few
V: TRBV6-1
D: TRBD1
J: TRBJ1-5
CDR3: CASMEQGNQPQHF
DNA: TGTGCCAGCATGGAACAGGGGAATCAGCCCCAGCATTTT

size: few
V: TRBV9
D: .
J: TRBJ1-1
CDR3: CASSQGMNTEAFF
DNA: TGTGCCAGCAGCCAGGGGATGAACACTGAAGCTTTCTTT

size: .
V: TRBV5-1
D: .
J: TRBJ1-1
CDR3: CASSPMSNTEAFF
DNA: TGCGCCAGCAGCCCCATGTCGAACACTGAAGCTTTCTTT

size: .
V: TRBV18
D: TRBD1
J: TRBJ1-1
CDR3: CASHRWGQGNTEAFF
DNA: TGTGCCAGCCACCGGTGGGGACAGGGAAACACTGAAGCTTTCTTT

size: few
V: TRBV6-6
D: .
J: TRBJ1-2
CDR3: CASSHGGDYYGYTF
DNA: TGTGCCAGCAGTCACGGAGGGGATTACTATGGCTACACCTTC

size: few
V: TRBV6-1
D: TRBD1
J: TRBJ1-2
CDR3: CASSEARETGGPLVGYTF
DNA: TGTGCCAGCAGTGAAGCCCGGGAGACAGGGGGCCCCCTGGTCGGCTACACCTTC

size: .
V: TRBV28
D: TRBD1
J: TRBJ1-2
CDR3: CASSFPPARDRAYYGYTF
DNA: TGTGCCAGCAGTTTCCCCCCCGCCCGGGACAGGGCTTACTATGGCTACACCTTC

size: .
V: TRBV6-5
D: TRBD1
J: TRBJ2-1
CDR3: CPYPRQGQGAEQFF
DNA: TGTCCTTACCCCCGACAGGGACAGGGCGCCGAGCAGTTCTTC

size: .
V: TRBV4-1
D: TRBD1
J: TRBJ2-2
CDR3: CASSRQGEPNTGELFF
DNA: TGCGCCAGCAGCCGACAGGGGGAGCCGAACACCGGGGAGCTGTTTTTT

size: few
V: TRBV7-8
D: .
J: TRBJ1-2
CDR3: CASSLGRALNYGYTF
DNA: TGTGCCAGCAGCTTAGGGAGGGCCCTTAACTATGGCTACACCTTC

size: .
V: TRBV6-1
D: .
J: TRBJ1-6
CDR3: CASSERVATDPRVVPHSPLHF
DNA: TGTGCCAGCAGTGAACGGGTAGCGACCGACCCTCGGGTGGTGCCGCATTCACCCCTCCACTTT

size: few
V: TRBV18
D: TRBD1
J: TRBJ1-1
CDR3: CASSGWGQGALGTEAFF
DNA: TGTGCCAGCTCAGGATGGGGACAGGGGGCGTTGGGCACTGAAGCTTTCTTT

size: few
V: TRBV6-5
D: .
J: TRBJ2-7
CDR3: CASRRGSHHRYEQYF
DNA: TGTGCCAGCAGAAGGGGGTCCCACCACCGGTACGAGCAGTACTTC

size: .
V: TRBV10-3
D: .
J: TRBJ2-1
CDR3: CAISESGVDNEQFF
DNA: TGTGCCATCAGTGAGTCGGGAGTAGACAATGAGCAGTTCTTC

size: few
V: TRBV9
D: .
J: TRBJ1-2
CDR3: CASSDRGVGGYTF
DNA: TGTGCCAGCAGCGACCGGGGGGTTGGTGGCTACACCTTC

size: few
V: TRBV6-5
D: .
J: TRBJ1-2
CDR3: CASSTGQIYGYTF
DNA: TGTGCCAGCAGTACCGGACAGATCTATGGCTACACCTTC

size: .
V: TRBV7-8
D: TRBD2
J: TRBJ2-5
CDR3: CATQGLAGGFQETQYF
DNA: TGTGCCACGCAGGGACTAGCGGGGGGCTTCCAAGAGACCCAGTACTTC

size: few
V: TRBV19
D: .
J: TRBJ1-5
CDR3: CASSKSGGQPQHF
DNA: TGTGCCAGTAGTAAGTCTGGAGGTCAGCCCCAGCATTTT

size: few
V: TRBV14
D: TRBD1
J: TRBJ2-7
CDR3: CASSQPGQALYEQYF
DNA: TGTGCCAGCAGCCAACCGGGACAGGCCCTCTACGAGCAGTACTTC

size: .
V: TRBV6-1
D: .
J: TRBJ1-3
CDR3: CASTSSGNTIYF
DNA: TGTGCCAGCACGTCCTCTGGAAACACCATATATTTT

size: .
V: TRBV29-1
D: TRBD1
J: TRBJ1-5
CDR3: CSVTDRGGQPQHF
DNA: TGCAGCGTTACCGACAGGGGAGGACAGCCCCAGCATTTT

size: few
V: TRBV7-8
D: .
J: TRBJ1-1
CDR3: CASSLGGSNTEAFF
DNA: TGTGCCAGCAGCTTAGGAGGCTCGAACACTGAAGCTTTCTTT

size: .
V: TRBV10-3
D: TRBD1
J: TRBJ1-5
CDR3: CAISESIGTGTQPQHF
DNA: TGTGCCATCAGTGAGTCGATAGGGACAGGGACACAGCCCCAGCATTTT

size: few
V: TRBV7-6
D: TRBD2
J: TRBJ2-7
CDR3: CASSLQNSGQQYF
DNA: TGTGCCAGCAGCCTACAGAATAGCGGGCAGCAGTACTTC

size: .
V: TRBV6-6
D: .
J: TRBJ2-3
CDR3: CASSREGALGDTQYF
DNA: TGTGCCAGCAGCCGGGAGGGGGCGCTGGGAGATACGCAGTATTTT